A single sample is the source of the 18 T cell receptor beta chains below, sequenced in a study of brain metastases from non-small cell lung cancer. The assay was immunoSEQ multiplex PCR, and TCRdb's table has in-frame clones only and misses some. This table has over 2,500 clones, around 90% appearing once. The material sequenced was primary lung tumor tissue. The receptors were gathered from a donor aged 40 or older with non-small cell lung cancer.

The V gene is TRBV28, the J gene TRBJ1-5; D is unresolved. CDR1 is MDHEN, CDR2 SYDVKM, per germline. V was clipped by 5 bases and J by 3 bases, with 11 bases between them. This CDR3 spans 14 amino acids. The CDR3 coding sequence is TGTGCCAGCAGTCTACGCCAAGTCAATCAGCCCCAGCATTTT. It translates to CASSLRQVNQPQHF.

CDR3 protein: CASSSLGYSGNTIYF. CDR3 sequence (DNA): TGTGCCAGCTCCAGTCTGGGTTACTCTGGAAACACCATATATTTT. The genes are TRBV5-6 and TRBJ1-3; no definite D call. V lost 7 bases and J lost 0, with 14 bases in between. Germline loops: CDR1 SGHDT, CDR2 YYEEEE. The CDR3 is 15 residues long.

The chain joins TRBV29-1 to TRBJ2-7; D possibly corresponds to TRBD1 (6 bases). The V end lost 6 bases, the J end lost 2 bases, and 14 bases lay between the germline ends. The CDR3 runs 13 residues. Germline CDR1 reads SQVTM; CDR2 reads ANQGSEA. The CDR3 DNA is TGCAGCGTGCCCGGCAGGGGCCCCTACGAGCAGTACTTC. This codes for CSVPGRGPYEQYF.

In regard to this clone: Sequence at one end of the junction differs from germline and may be a read error. V and J are TRBV29-1 and TRBJ1-5; D gene ambiguous. The germline V gene has CDR1 SQVTM and CDR2 ANQGSEA. This CDR3 has 13 residues. CDR3 DNA sequence: TGCAGCGTGGGCGACAAGCAAAATCAACCCCAGCATTTT. This gives the protein CSVGDKQNQPQHF.

The V call is TRBV30, the J call TRBJ1-2; no firm D call. V gave up 0 bases and J gave up 8 bases, with 10 bases separating them. Germline values: CDR1 GTSNPN, CDR2 SVGIG (reference sequence). The CDR3 runs to 12 residues. CDR3: CAWSVVGLGYTF. In nucleotides, the CDR3 is TGTGCCTGGAGTGTAGTAGGGTTGGGCTACACCTTC.

The count of this clone is one. This chain uses TRBV14 with TRBJ2-4, with D perhaps matching TRBD1 (5 bases). Germline lookup yields CDR1 SGHDN and CDR2 FVKESK. CDR3 length: 16 residues. Trimming took off 4 bases at V and 4 bases at J, with 17 bases between the two ends. The CDR3 DNA follows: TGTGCCAGCAGCCCCTTAAGGCAGGGTATGAAAAACATTCAGTACTTC. Its translation: CASSPLRQGMKNIQYF.

In its sample, this clone was seen a few times. The gene calls are TRBV24-1 and TRBJ2-3, with D possibly being TRBD2 (5 bases). The CDR3 length is 16 residues. Germline lookup yields CDR1 KGHDR and CDR2 SFDVKD. Deletions cut 4 bases from V and 2 bases from J, with 15 bases between. The CDR3 region has the DNA TGTGCCACCAGTGACCCTAGGACTGGAAACACAGATACGCAGTATTTT. Translated: CATSDPRTGNTDTQYF.

This chain uses TRBV6-5 with TRBJ2-2, with D maybe TRBD1 (6 bases). Looked up from germline, CDR1 is MNHEY and CDR2 is SVGAGI. This CDR3 region has 15 residues. Trimming stripped 6 bases from V and 2 bases from J, with 13 bases between. The chain's CDR3 is CASRTGNTNTGELFF. The CDR3 DNA sequence: TGTGCCAGCAGAACAGGGAATACTAACACCGGGGAGCTGTTTTTT.

The chain has TRBV6-2 or TRBV6-3 and TRBJ2-7, with D unresolved. V lost 5 bases to trimming and J lost 4 bases, with 9 bases between them. The CDR3 runs to 12 residues. Germline V gene data show CDR1 as MNHEY and CDR2 as SVGEGT. The CDR3 coding sequence is TGTGCCAGCAGTCAGACAAATTACGAGCAGTACTTC. Protein product: CASSQTNYEQYF.

The chain couples TRBV4-3 to TRBJ1-6; D not resolved. CDR1 is LGHNA, CDR2 YSLEER, per germline. Between the trimmed V and J ends, which lost 1 base and 10 bases, there was a span of 8 bases. The CDR3 consists of 13 residues. The CDR3 reads CASSQVDRSPLHF. CDR3 DNA sequence: TGCGCCAGCAGCCAAGTCGATCGCTCACCCCTCCACTTT.

This clone has only one observation. V usage is TRBV12-5 and J usage is TRBJ2-3; a possible D gene is TRBD2 (5 bases). With 6 bases removed from V and 5 bases from J, the gap between germline ends came to 6 bases. Germline loops: CDR1 LGHNT, CDR2 FRNRAP. This CDR3 is built from 11 residues. Here the CDR3 DNA reads TGTGCTAGTGGGGGGAGAGATACGCAGTATTTT. Translating gives CASGGRDTQYF.

As regards this clone: A much larger clone is a single base away; this may be a read error. The V and J genes are TRBV6-6 and TRBJ2-2; D is undetermined. The CDR3 loop spans 11 amino acids. Germline lookup yields CDR1 MNHNY and CDR2 SVGAGI (reference sequence). The CDR3 DNA is TGTGTCAGCAGTTTTGGAGGGGAGCTGTTTTTT. Protein product: CVSSFGGELFF.

In the case of this clone: The junction departs from the called germline gene at one end, perhaps through a read error. The chain combines TRBV5-6 with TRBJ2-7; no clear D. From germline, CDR1 is SGHDT and CDR2 YYEEEE. The CDR3 loop spans 11 amino acids. CDR3 amino acids: CTSSLNYEQYF. The CDR3 nucleotides read TGTACCAGCAGCTTAAACTACGAGCAGTACTTC. Variable domain in full (rest from reference TRBV5-6 and TRBJ2-7): DAGVTQSPTHLIKTRGQQVTLRCSPKSGHDTVSWYQQALGQGPQFIFQYYEEEERQRGNFPDRFSGHQFPNYSSELNVNALLLGDSALYLCTSSLNYEQYFGPGTRLTVT.

A word on this clone: The germline gene is not matched at one end of the junction; a read error may be the cause. Other DNA sequences within the sample encode an identical CDR3. The genes are TRBV5-1 and TRBJ2-3; D possibly corresponds to TRBD2 (6 bases). Germline lookup yields CDR1 SGHRS and CDR2 YFSETQ. The CDR3 runs 14 residues. The CDR3 reads CASSFGGRTDTQYF. CDR3 in DNA: TGCGCCAGCAGCTTCGGGGGACGCACAGATACACAGTATTTT.

Written as DNA, the CDR3 is TGTGCCAGCAGCTCAAGTAGGGCAGATACGCAGTATTTT. This encodes CASSSSRADTQYF. This chain links TRBV3-1 (or the pseudogene TRBV3-2) with TRBJ2-3; D unclear. The germline V and J ends were trimmed by 5 bases and 4 bases, with 10 bases remaining between them. Germline CDR1 LGHDT, CDR2 YNNKEL (reference sequence). The CDR3 extends over 13 amino acids.

This chain links TRBV3-1 (or the pseudogene TRBV3-2) with TRBJ1-1; a possible D gene is TRBD1 (6 bases). Germline lookup yields CDR1 LGHDT and CDR2 YNNKEL (reference sequence). CDR3 length: 15 residues. The V end was cut by 1 base, the J end by 3 bases, with 12 bases between. CDR3 nucleotide sequence: TGTGCCAGCAGCCAAGTCGGGGGCTCCTACACTGAAGCTTTCTTT. Its protein is CASSQVGGSYTEAFF.

This chain uses TRBV10-1 with TRBJ2-1; D is perhaps TRBD1 (6 bases). The germline V and J ends were trimmed by 8 bases and 8 bases, with 16 bases remaining between them. CDR3 length equals 13 residues. CDR1 is WNHNN, CDR2 SYGVQD, per germline (reference sequence). CDR3 sequence reads: CASVSGPGDEQFF. CDR3 nucleotide sequence: TGCGCCAGCGTAAGCGGCCCAGGGGATGAGCAGTTCTTC.

This clone was seen once. The chain combines TRBV7-8 with TRBJ1-2, with D tentatively TRBD1 (5 bases). The CDR3 spans 15 residues. V was pared by 1 base and J by 2 bases, with 11 bases between. Germline lookup yields CDR1 SGHVS and CDR2 FQNEAQ. The CDR3 sequence is CASSLGGSSNYGYTF. In DNA, the CDR3 is TGTGCCAGCAGCTTAGGGGGCAGTTCGAACTATGGCTACACCTTC. The variable domain in full, with the rest retrieved from reference TRBV7-8 and TRBJ1-2, is GAGVSQSPRYKVAKRGQDVALRCDPISGHVSLFWYQQALGQGPEFLTYFQNEAQLDKSGLPSDRFFAERPEGSVSTLKIQRTQQEDSAVYLCASSLGGSSNYGYTFGSGTRLTVV.